The clone carrying this T cell receptor (beta chain) was recorded once. This entry is derived from a study of OX40 agonist ivuxolimab in advanced cancers. Sequencing used immunoSEQ multiplex PCR; TCRdb keeps in-frame clones, though not all of them. Among tens of thousands of clones listed, 90% were seen once. This CDR3 has 16 amino acids. Trimming took 4 bases from V and 5 from J; bases not matched to a gene: 14. Germline assignment: CDR1 SGHRS and CDR2 YFSETQ. This TCR was sampled from an adult with an advanced solid tumor such as melanoma, head and neck, liver or kidney cancer. The chain carries TRBV5-1 and TRBJ1-1, with TRBD1 matching over 7 bases. The sample here was CD4+ or CD8+ T cells sorted from blood, taken in a trial of the OX40 agonist ivuxolimab. The chain's CDR3 is CASSSTGDTGGTEAFF. The CDR3 DNA reads as TGCGCCAGCAGCAGCACAGGGGACACCGGAGGGACTGAAGCTTTCTTT.